This TCR beta chain was recorded in a study of glioma-infiltrating T cells after dendritic cell vaccination. TCRdb's table, derived via immunoSEQ multiplex PCR, lists solely in-frame clones and lacks some. The table shows 65,000 or so clones, with around 86% occurring only once. As for time point: after dendritic cell vaccination, including at tumor progression/relapse. Trimming pared 0 bases from V and 0 bases from J, leaving 11 bases between. The V gene's germline CDR1 is SGHRS and CDR2 YFSETQ. This CDR3 comprises 16 residues. The rearrangement uses TRBV5-1 and TRBJ2-3; no clear D. The receptor was derived from a human donor with glioblastoma. Sequences were derived from blood, sampled after dendritic cell vaccination. DNA for the CDR3: TGCGCCAGCAGCTTGGATGTCGGGTATAGCACAGATACGCAGTATTTT. Protein sequence: CASSLDVGYSTDTQYF. Full variable domain (outside the CDR3, taken from reference TRBV5-1 and TRBJ2-3): KAGVTQTPRYLIKTRGQQVTLSCSPISGHRSVSWYQQTPGQGLQFLFEYFSETQRNKGNFPGRFSGRQFSNSRSEMNVSTLELGDSALYLCASSLDVGYSTDTQYFGPGTRLTVL.